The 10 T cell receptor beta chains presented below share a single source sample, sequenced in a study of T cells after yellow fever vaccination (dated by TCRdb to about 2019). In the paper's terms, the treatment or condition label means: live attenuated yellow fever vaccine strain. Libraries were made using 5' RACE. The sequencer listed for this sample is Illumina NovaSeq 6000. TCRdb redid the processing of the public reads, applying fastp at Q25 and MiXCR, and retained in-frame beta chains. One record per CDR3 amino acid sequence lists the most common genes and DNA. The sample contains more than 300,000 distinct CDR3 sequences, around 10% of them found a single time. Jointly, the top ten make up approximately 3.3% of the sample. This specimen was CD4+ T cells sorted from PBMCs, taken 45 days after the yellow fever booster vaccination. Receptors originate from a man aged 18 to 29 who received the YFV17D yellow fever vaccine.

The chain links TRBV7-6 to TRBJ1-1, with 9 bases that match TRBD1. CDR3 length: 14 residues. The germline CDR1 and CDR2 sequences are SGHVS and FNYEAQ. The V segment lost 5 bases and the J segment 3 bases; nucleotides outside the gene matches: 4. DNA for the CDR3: TGTGCCAGCAGCATCGGGGACAGGGACACTGAAGCTTTCTTT. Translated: CASSIGDRDTEAFF.

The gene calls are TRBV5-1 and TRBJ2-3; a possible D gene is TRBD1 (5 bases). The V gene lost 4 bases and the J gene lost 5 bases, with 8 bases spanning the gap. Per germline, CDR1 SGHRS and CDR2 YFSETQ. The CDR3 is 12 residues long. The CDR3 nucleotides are TGCGCCAGCAGCAATCAGGGAGATACGCAGTATTTT. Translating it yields CASSNQGDTQYF. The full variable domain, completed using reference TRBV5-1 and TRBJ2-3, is KAGVTQTPRYLIKTRGQQVTLSCSPISGHRSVSWYQQTPGQGLQFLFEYFSETQRNKGNFPGRFSGRQFSNSRSEMNVSTLELGDSALYLCASSNQGDTQYFGPGTRLTVL.

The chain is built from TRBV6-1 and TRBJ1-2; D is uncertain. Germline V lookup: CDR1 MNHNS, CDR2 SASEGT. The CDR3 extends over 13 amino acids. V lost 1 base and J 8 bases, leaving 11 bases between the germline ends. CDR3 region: CASSEVGPWGYTF. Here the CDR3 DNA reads TGTGCCAGCAGTGAAGTTGGGCCATGGGGCTACACCTTC.

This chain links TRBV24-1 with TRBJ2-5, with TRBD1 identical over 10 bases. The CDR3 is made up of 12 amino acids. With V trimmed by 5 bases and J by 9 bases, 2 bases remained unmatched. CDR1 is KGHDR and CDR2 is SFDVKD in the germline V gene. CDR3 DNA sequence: TGTGCCACCAGTGCCGGACAGGGGGCCCAGTACTTC. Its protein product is CATSAGQGAQYF.

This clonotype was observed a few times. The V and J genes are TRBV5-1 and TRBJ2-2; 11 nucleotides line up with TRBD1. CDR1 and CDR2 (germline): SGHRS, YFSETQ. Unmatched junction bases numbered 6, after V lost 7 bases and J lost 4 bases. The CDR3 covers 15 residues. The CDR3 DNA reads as TGCGCCAGCGGACAGGGGGCGATGGGCACCGGGGAGCTGTTTTTT. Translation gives CASGQGAMGTGELFF. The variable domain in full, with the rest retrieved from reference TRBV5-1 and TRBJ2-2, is KAGVTQTPRYLIKTRGQQVTLSCSPISGHRSVSWYQQTPGQGLQFLFEYFSETQRNKGNFPGRFSGRQFSNSRSEMNVSTLELGDSALYLCASGQGAMGTGELFFGEGSRLTVL.

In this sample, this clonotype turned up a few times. The CDR3 DNA is TGTGCCAGCAGTTACGGGACTAGCGGGGTCGGGGAGCAGTTCTTC. It yields the protein CASSYGTSGVGEQFF. The chain couples TRBV6-2 or TRBV6-3 to TRBJ2-1; 13 bases agree with TRBD2. The CDR3 sequence is 15 residues long. Germline CDR1 MNHEY, CDR2 SVGEGT. After removal of 2 bases from V and 10 bases from J, the junction contained 5 bases not matched to a gene.

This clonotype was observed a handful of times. CDR3: CSAPKTGDTYEQYF. For the CDR3, the DNA is TGCAGTGCTCCGAAGACAGGGGATACCTACGAGCAGTACTTC. J is TRBJ2-7 and V is TRBV20-1; 8 bases map to TRBD1. This CDR3 is built from 14 residues. From germline, CDR1 is DFQATT and CDR2 SNEGSKA (reference sequence). The V gene end was trimmed by 5 bases and the J gene end by 2 bases; junction bases not matched to a gene: 8.

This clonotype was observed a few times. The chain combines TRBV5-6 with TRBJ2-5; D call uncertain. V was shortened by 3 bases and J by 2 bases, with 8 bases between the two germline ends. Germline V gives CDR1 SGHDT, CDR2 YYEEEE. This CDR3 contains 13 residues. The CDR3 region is CASSSARQETQYF. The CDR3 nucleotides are TGTGCCAGCAGCTCAGCCCGACAAGAGACCCAGTACTTC. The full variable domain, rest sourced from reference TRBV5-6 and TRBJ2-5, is DAGVTQSPTHLIKTRGQQVTLRCSPKSGHDTVSWYQQALGQGPQFIFQYYEEEERQRGNFPDRFSGHQFPNYSSELNVNALLLGDSALYLCASSSARQETQYFGPGTRLLVL.

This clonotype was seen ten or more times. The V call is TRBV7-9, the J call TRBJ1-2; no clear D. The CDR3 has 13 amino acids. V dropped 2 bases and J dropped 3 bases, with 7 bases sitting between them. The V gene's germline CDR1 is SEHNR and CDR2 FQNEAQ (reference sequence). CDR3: CASSLRDYYGYTF. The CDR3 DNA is TGTGCCAGCAGCTTAAGGGATTACTATGGCTACACCTTC.

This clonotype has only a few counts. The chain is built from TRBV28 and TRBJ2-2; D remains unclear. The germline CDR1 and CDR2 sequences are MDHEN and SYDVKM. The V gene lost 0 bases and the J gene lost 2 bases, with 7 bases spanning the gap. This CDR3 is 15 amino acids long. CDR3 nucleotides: TGTGCCAGCAGTTTATGGACAATCAACACCGGGGAGCTGTTTTTT. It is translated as CASSLWTINTGELFF.